The following is a TCR beta chain sequence with its context. Its matching antigen is unknown. This table comes from immunoSEQ multiplex PCR, and its TCRdb copy is limited to in-frame clones, with some not included. The sample lists about 2.3 million clones; roughly 90% were seen once. The source of the sample is a study of shared clonotypes between healthy human individuals. Study-level findings and limits: Relative to their counterparts shared across all four donors, non-shared clonotypes exhibited diminished generation probabilities. Rarefaction analysis demonstrated incomplete sorted-subset sequencing notwithstanding large depth.

Germline V gives CDR1 MGHRA, CDR2 YSYEKL. J lost 1 base, V lost 1 base, and 7 bases had no gene match. This CDR3 is built from 17 residues. The clonotype comes from a man younger than 30 in good health. Some clones in this sample may be carry-over from other donors' samples. This chain links TRBV4-1 with TRBJ2-4, with 7 bases that match TRBD2. Sequenced: naive CD4+ T cells from PBMCs. As to subset: CD45RA+ positively selected. The CDR3 region is CASSQGGGRLAKNIQYF. In DNA, the CDR3 is TGCGCCAGCAGCCAAGGGGGGGGTCGTCTGGCCAAAAACATTCAGTACTTC.